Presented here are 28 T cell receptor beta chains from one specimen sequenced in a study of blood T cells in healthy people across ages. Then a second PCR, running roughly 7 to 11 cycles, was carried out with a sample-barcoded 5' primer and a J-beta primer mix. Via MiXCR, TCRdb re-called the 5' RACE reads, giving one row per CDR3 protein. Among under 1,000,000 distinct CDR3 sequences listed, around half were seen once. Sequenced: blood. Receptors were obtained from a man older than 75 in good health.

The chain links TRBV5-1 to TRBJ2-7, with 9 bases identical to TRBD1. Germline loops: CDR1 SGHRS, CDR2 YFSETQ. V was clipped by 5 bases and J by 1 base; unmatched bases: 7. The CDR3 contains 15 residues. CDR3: CASSRTGAESYEQYF. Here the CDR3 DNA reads TGCGCCAGCAGTCGGACAGGGGCAGAGTCCTACGAGCAGTACTTC.

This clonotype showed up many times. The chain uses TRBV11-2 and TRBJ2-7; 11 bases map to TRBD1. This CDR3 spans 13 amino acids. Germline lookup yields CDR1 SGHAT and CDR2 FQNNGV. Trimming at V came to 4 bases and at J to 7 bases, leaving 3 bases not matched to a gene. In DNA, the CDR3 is TGTGCCAGCAGCTACGGGACAGGGGGGGAGCAGTACTTC. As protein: CASSYGTGGEQYF. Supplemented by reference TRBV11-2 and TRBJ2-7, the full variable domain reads EAGVAQSPRYKIIEKRQSVAFWCNPISGHATLYWYQQILGQGPKLLIQFQNNGVVDDSQLPKDRFSAERLKGVDSTLKIQPAKLEDSAVYLCASSYGTGGEQYFGPGTRLTVT.

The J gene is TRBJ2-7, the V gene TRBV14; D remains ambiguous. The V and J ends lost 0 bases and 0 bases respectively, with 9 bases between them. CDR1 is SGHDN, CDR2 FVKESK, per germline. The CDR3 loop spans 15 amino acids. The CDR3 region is CASSQDHGTSYEQYF. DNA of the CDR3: TGTGCCAGCAGCCAAGACCACGGTACCTCCTACGAGCAGTACTTC.

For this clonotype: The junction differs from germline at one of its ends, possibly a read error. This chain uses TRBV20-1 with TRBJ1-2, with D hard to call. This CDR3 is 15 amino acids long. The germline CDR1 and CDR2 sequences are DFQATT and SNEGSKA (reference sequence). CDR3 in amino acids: CGARNSGRFNYGYTF. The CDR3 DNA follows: TGCGGTGCTAGAAATTCCGGCAGGTTCAACTATGGCTACACCTTC.

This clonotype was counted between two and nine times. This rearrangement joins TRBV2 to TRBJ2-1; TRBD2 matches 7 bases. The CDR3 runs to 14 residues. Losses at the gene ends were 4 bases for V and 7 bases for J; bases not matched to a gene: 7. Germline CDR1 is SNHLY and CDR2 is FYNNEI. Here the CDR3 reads CASSAGLGRNEQFF. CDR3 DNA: TGTGCCAGCAGTGCCGGACTAGGGAGGAATGAGCAGTTCTTC.

CDR3 loop: CASSHPGSPLHF. The CDR3 nucleotides are TGTGCCAGCAGCCACCCCGGTTCACCCCTCCACTTT. This chain connects TRBV7-2 to TRBJ1-6; D uncertain. V dropped 5 bases and J dropped 9 bases, with 8 bases sitting between them. CDR1 is SGHTA, CDR2 FQGNSA, per germline. The length of the CDR3 is 12 residues.

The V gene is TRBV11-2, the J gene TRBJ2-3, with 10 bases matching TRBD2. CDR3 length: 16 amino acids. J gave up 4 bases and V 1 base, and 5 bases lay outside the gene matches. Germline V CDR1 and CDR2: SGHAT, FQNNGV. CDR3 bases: TGTGCCAGCAGCTTAGGCCAGCGGGAGGGCCCAGATACGCAGTATTTT. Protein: CASSLGQREGPDTQYF.

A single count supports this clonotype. As DNA, the CDR3 is TGCAGCGTTGTCGGACTAGCGGGAGGTGAGACGAGGAATGAGCAGTTCTTC. It is translated as CSVVGLAGGETRNEQFF. This chain uses TRBV29-1 with TRBJ2-1; 14 positions agree with TRBD2. CDR1 and CDR2 (germline): SQVTM, ANQGSEA. Unmatched junction bases numbered 12, after V lost 4 bases and J lost 7 bases. This CDR3 region has 17 residues.

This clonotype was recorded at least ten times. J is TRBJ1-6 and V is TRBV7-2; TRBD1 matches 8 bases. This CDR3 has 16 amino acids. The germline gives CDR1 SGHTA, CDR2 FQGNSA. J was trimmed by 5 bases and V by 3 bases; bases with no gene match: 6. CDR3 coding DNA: TGTGCCAGCAGCTTGACAGGGGTGACCAATAATTCACCCCTCCACTTT. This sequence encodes CASSLTGVTNNSPLHF.

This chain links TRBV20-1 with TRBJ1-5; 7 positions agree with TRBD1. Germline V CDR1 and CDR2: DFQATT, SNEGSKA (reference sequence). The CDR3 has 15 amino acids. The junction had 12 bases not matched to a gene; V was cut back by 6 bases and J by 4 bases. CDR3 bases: TGCAGTGCGTCTACAGGGGAAAATTCTAATCAGCCCCAGCATTTT. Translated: CSASTGENSNQPQHF.

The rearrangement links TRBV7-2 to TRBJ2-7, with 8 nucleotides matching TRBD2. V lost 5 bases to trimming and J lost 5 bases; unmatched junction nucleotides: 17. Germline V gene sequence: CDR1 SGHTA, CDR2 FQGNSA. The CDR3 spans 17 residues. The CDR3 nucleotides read TGTGCCAGCAGCCGCTGGGTGGCTAGCGGGTTGATCAACGAGCAGTACTTC. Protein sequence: CASSRWVASGLINEQYF.

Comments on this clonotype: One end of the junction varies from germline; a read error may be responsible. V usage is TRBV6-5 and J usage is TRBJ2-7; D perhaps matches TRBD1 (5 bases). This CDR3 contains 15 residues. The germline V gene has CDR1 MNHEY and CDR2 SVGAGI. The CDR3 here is CTSSYSAGPSYEQYF. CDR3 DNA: TGTACCAGCAGTTACTCGGCAGGGCCGTCCTACGAGCAGTACTTC.

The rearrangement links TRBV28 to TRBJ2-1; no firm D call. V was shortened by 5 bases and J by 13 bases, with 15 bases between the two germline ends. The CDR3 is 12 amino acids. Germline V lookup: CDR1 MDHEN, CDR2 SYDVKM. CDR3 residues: CASSPPAETQFF. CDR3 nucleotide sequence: TGTGCCAGCAGTCCCCCGGCGGAGACCCAGTTCTTC.

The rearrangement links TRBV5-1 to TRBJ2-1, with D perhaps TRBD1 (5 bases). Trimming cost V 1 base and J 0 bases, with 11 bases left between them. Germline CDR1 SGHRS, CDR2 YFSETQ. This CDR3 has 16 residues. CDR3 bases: TGCGCCAGCAGCTTGAGACAGTCGAGCTCCTACAATGAGCAGTTCTTC. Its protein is CASSLRQSSSYNEQFF. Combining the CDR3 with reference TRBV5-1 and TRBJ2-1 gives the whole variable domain KAGVTQTPRYLIKTRGQQVTLSCSPISGHRSVSWYQQTPGQGLQFLFEYFSETQRNKGNFPGRFSGRQFSNSRSEMNVSTLELGDSALYLCASSLRQSSSYNEQFFGPGTRLTVL.

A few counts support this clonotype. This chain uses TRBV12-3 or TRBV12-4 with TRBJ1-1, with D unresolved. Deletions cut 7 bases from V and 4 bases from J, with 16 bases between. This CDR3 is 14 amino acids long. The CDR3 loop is CASTLTAEGTEAFF. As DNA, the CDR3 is TGTGCCAGCACCCTTACAGCGGAGGGCACTGAAGCTTTCTTT.

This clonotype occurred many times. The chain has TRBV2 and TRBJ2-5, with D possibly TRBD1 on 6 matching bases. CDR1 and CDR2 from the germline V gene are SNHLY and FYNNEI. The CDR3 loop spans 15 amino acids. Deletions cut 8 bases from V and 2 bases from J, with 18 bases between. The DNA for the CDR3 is TGTGCCAGCTCAGGATCAGGGACAACTCAAGAGACCCAGTACTTC. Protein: CASSGSGTTQETQYF.

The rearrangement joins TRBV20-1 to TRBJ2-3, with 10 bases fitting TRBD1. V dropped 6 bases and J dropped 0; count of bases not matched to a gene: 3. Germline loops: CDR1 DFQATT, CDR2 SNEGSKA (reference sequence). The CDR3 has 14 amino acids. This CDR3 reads CSASGQGSTDTQYF. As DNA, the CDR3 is TGCAGTGCGTCGGGACAGGGGAGCACAGATACGCAGTATTTT.

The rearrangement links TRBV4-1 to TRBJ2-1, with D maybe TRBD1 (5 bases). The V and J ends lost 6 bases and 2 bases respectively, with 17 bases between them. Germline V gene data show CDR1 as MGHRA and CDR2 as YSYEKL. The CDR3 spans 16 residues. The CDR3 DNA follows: TGCGCCAGCAGTCAGGCCGAAGGGGCAACCTACAATGAGCAGTTCTTC. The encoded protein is CASSQAEGATYNEQFF.

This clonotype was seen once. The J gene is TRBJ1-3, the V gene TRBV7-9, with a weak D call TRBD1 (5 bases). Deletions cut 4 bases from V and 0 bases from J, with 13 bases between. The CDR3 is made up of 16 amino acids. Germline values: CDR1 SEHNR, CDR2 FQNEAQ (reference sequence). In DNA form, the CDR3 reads TGTGCCAGCAGCTCGCCAGGGCAGTTCTCTGGAAACACCATATATTTT. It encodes CASSSPGQFSGNTIYF. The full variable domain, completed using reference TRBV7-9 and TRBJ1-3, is DTGVSQNPRHKITKRGQNVTFRCDPISEHNRLYWYRQTLGQGPEFLTYFQNEAQLEKSRLLSDRFSAERPKGSFSTLEIQRTEQGDSAMYLCASSSPGQFSGNTIYFGEGSWLTVV.

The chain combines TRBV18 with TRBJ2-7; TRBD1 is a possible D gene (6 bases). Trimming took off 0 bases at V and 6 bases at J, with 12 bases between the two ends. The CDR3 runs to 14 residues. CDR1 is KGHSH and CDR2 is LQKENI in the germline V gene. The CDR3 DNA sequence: TGTGCCAGCTCACCACCGGGCAGGGGTCTCGAGCAGTACTTC. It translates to CASSPPGRGLEQYF.

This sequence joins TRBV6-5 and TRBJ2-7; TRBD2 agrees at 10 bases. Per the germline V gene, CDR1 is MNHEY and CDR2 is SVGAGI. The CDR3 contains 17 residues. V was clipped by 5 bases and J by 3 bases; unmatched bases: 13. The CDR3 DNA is TGTGCCAGCAGTCACGCTGGAGCGGGAGGGTTGATCTACGAGCAGTACTTC. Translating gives CASSHAGAGGLIYEQYF.

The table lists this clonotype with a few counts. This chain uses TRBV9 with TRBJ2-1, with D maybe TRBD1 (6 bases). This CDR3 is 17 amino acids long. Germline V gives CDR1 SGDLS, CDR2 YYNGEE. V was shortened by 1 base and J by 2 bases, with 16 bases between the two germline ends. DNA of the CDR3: TGTGCCAGCAGCGTAATGGGGGCGAGGACTGCCTACAATGAGCAGTTCTTC. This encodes CASSVMGARTAYNEQFF.

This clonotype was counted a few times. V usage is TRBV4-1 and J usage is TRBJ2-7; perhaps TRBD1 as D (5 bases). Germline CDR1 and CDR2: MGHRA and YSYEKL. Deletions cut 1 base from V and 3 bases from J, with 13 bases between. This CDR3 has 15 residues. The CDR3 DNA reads TGCGCCAGCAGCCAAGGGACACCCGTCCACTACGAGCAGTACTTC. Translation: CASSQGTPVHYEQYF.

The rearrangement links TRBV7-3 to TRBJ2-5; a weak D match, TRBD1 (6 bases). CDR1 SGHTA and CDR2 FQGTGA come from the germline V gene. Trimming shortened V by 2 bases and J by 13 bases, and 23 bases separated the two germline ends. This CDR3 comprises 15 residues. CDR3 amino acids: CASSLSDDWDNERYF. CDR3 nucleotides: TGTGCCAGCAGCTTATCTGATGACTGGGACAATGAGCGGTACTTC.

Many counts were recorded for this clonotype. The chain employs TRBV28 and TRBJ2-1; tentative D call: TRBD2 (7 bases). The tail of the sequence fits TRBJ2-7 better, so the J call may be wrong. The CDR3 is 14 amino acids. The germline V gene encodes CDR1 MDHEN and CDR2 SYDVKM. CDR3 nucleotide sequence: TGTGCCTGTCTCGGGGGGCGATCCTACAATGAGCAGTACTTC. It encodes CACLGGRSYNEQYF.

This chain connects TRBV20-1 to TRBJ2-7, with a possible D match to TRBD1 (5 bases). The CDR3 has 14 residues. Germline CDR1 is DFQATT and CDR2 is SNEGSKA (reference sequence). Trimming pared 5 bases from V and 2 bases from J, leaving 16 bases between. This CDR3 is CSAAQVTATYEQYF. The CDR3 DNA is TGCAGTGCTGCTCAAGTGACAGCGACCTACGAGCAGTACTTC.

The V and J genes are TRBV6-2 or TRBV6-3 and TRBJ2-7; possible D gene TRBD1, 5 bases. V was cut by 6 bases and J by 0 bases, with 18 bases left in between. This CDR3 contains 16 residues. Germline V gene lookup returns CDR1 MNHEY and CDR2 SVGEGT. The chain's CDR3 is CASRSVVRASSYEQYF. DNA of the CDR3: TGTGCCAGCAGGTCCGTGGTCAGGGCGAGCTCCTACGAGCAGTACTTC.

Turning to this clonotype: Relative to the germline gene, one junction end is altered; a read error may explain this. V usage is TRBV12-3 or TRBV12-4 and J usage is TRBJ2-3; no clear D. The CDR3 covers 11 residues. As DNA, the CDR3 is TGTGCCAGCGGTTTAACAGATATGCAGTATTTT. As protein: CASGLTDMQYF.